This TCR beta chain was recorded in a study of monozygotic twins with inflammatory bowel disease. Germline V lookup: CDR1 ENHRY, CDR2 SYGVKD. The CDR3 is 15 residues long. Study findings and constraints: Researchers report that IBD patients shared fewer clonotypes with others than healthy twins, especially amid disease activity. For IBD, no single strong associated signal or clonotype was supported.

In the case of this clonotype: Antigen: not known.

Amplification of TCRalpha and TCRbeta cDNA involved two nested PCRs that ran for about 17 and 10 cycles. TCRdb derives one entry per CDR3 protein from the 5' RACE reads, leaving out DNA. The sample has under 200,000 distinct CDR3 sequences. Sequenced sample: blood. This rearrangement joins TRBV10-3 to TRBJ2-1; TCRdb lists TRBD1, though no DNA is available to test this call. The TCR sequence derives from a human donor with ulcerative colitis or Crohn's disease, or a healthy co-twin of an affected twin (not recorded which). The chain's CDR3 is CAISDSAGFRNEQFF.